This entry concerns a single T cell receptor (beta chain). Antigen unknown. Data came from immunoSEQ multiplex PCR; TCRdb stores just in-frame clones and leaves some out. The sample contains some 110,000 clones, 88% of which appear only once. These data are taken from a study of T cell responses to AZD1222 COVID-19 vaccine. Study observations and caveats: There were repertoire samples only from the period after the peak T cell response.

The sequencing used peripheral blood, collected on day 0 of AZD1222 vaccination. This sequence originates from an adult in good health.

CDR3 DNA: TGCAGCGTTGAAGATTACGTCGGGGCTAACACTGAAGCTTTCTTT. This gives the protein CSVEDYVGANTEAFF. The chain couples TRBV29-1 to TRBJ1-1; tentatively, D is TRBD1 (5 bases). The length of the CDR3 is 15 residues. Trimming left V 0 bases short and J 2 bases short, with 13 bases between. Germline values: CDR1 SQVTM, CDR2 ANQGSEA.